This TCR beta chain comes out of a study of cytomegalovirus exposure and HLA in healthy donors. Study findings and constraints: It was reported that the classifier diagnosed cytomegalovirus status with high specificity and sensitivity in both the original and validation cohorts.

The PCR employed 60 Vbeta primers together with 13 Jbeta primers. Per the original methods: Counted up in a later analysis, unique TCR beta chains came to 65 million to 100 million, with around 10 million shared. Measured with immunoSEQ multiplex PCR; TCRdb has only the in-frame clones, and not every one. The DNA was the basis for D and trimming; V, J and clone size are from that table. The sample includes under 200,000 clones, roughly 90% of them seen just once. Donors in the study were healthy people who gave bone marrow. Details on this clone: Its antigen is not known.

This CDR3 region has 16 residues. The germline V gene encodes CDR1 SGDLS and CDR2 YYNGEE. With 2 bases clipped from V and 4 bases from J, the junction kept 11 bases outside the gene matches. The rearrangement uses TRBV9 and TRBJ1-2; TRBD1 aligns across 7 bases. The origin of this receptor is a woman aged 18-29 years in good health and CMV-seronegative. Sequenced: PBMCs. CDR3 in amino acids: CASSVTTTGDGYGYTF. The CDR3 bases are TGTGCCAGCAGCGTGACTACCACAGGGGACGGCTATGGCTACACCTTC.